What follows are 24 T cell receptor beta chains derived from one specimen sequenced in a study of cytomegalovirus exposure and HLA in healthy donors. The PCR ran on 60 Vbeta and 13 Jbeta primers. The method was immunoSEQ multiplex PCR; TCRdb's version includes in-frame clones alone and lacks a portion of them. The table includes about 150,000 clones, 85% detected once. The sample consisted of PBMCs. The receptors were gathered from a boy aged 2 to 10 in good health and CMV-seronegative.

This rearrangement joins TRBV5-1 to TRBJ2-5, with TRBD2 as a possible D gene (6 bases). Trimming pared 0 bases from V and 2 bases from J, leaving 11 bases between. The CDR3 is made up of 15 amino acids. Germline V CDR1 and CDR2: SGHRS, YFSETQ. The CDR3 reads CASSLVEAGQETQYF. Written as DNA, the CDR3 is TGCGCCAGCAGCTTGGTAGAGGCGGGACAAGAGACCCAGTACTTC. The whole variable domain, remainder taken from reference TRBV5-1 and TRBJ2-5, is KAGVTQTPRYLIKTRGQQVTLSCSPISGHRSVSWYQQTPGQGLQFLFEYFSETQRNKGNFPGRFSGRQFSNSRSEMNVSTLELGDSALYLCASSLVEAGQETQYFGPGTRLLVL.

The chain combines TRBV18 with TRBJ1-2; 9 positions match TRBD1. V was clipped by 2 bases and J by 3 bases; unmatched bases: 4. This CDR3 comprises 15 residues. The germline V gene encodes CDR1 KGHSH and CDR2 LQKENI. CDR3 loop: CASSPGTGKYYGYTF. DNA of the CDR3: TGTGCCAGCTCACCAGGGACAGGGAAATACTATGGCTACACCTTC.

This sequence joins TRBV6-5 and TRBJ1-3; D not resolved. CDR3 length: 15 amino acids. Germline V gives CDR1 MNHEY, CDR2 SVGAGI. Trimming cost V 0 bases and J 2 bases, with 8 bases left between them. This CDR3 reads CASSYSQVTGNTIYF. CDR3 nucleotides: TGTGCCAGCAGTTACTCTCAGGTTACTGGAAACACCATATATTTT.

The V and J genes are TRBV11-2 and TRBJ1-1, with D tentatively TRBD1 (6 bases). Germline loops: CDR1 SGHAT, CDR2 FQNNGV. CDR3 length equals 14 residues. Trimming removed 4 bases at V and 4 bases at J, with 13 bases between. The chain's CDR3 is CASSSLRGGTEAFF. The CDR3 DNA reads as TGTGCCAGCAGCTCCCTTAGAGGGGGCACTGAAGCTTTCTTT.

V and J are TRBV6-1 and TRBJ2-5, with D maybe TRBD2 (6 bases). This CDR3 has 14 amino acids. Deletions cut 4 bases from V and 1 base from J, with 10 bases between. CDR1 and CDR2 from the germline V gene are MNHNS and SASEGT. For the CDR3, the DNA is TGTGCCAGCAGTGCGGGGGTGGGCCAAGAGACCCAGTACTTC. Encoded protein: CASSAGVGQETQYF.

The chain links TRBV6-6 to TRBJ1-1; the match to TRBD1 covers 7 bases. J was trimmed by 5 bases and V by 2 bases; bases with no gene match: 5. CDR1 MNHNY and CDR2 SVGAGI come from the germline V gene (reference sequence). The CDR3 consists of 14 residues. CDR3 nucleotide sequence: TGTGCCAGCAGTTACCCGACAGGGCGGACTGAAGCTTTCTTT. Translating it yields CASSYPTGRTEAFF.

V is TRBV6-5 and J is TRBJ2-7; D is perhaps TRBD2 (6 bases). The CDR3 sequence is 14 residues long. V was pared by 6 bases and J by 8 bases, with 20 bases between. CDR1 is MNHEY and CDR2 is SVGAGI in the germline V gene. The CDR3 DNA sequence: TGTGCCAGCAGGTCCACAGCGCGGGGAGTTAAGCAGTACTTC. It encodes CASRSTARGVKQYF.

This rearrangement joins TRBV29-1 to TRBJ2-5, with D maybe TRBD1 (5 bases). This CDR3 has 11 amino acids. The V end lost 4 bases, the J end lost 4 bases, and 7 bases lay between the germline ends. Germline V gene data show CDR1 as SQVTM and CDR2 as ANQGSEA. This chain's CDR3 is CSVAGRETQYF. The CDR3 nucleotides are TGCAGCGTTGCAGGGCGAGAGACCCAGTACTTC.

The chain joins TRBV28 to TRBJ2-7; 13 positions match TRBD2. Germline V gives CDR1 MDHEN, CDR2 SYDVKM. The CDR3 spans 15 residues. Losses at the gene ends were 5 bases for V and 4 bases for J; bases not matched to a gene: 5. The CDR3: CASSPGTSGVYEQYV. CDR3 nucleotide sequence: TGTGCCAGCAGTCCCGGGACTAGCGGGGTTTACGAGCAGTACGTC.

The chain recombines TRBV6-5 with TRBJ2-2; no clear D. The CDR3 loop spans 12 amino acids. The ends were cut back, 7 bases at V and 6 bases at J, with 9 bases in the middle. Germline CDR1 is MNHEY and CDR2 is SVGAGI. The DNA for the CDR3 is TGTGCCAGCACTAATTCCCCCGGGGAGCTGTTTTTT. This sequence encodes CASTNSPGELFF.

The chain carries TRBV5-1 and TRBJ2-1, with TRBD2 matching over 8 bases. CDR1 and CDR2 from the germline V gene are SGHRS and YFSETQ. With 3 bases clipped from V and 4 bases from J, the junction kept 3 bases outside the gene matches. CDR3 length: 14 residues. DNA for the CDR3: TGCGCCAGCAGCTCGGGGGGGGGATACAATGAGCAGTTCTTC. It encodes CASSSGGGYNEQFF.

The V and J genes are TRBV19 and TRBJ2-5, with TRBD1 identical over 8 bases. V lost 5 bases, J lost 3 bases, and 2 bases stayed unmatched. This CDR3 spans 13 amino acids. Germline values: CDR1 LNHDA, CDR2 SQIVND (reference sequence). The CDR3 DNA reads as TGTGCCAGTAGTCTGGACAGGGAAGAGACCCAGTACTTC. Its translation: CASSLDREETQYF.

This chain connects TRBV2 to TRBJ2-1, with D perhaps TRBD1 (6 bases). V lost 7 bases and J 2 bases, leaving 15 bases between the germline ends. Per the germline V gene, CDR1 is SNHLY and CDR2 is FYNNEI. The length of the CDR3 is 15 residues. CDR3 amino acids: CASKELWDTYNEQFF. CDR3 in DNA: TGTGCCAGCAAGGAGCTTTGGGACACCTACAATGAGCAGTTCTTC.

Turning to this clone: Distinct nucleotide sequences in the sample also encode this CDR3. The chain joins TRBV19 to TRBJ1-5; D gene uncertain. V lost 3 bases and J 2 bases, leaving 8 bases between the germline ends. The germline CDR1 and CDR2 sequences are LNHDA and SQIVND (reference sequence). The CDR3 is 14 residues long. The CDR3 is CASSIVPGNQPQHF. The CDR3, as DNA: TGTGCCAGTAGTATCGTCCCGGGCAATCAGCCCCAGCATTTT.

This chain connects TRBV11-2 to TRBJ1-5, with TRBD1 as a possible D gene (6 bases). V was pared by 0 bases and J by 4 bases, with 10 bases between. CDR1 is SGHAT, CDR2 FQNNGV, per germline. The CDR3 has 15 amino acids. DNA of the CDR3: TGTGCCAGCAGCTTAGAGGGGGCTATGAATCAGCCCCAGCATTTT. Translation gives CASSLEGAMNQPQHF.

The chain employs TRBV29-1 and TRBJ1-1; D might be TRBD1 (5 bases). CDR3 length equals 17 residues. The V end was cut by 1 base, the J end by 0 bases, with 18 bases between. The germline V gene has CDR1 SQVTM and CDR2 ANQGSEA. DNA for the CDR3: TGCAGCGTTGAAGGGACGGCAGGGCGATTTATGAACACTGAAGCTTTCTTT. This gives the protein CSVEGTAGRFMNTEAFF.

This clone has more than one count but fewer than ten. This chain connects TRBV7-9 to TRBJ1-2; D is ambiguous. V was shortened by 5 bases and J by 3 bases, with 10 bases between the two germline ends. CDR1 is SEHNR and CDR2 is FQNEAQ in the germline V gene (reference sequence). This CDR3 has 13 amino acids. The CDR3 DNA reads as TGTGCCAGCAGCATGAGGGTGGACTATGGCTACACCTTC. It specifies CASSMRVDYGYTF.

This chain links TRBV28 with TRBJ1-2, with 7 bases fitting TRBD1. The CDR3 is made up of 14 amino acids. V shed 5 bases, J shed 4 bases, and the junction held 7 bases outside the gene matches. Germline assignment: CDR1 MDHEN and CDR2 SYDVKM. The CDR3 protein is CASSTTGALYGYTF. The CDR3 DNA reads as TGTGCCAGCAGTACTACAGGGGCCCTCTATGGCTACACCTTC.

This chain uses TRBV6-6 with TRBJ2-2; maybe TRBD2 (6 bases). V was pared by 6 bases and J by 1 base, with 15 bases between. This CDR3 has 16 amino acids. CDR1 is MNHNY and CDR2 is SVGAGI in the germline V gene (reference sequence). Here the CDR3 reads CASSRTRERNTGELFF. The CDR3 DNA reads TGTGCCAGCAGCCGTACTCGGGAGAGGAACACCGGGGAGCTGTTTTTT.

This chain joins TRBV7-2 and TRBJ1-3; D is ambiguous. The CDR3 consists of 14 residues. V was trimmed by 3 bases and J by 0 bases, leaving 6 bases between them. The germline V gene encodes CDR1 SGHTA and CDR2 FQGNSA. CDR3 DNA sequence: TGTGCCAGCAGCTTTACAGCCTCTGGAAACACCATATATTTT. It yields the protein CASSFTASGNTIYF.

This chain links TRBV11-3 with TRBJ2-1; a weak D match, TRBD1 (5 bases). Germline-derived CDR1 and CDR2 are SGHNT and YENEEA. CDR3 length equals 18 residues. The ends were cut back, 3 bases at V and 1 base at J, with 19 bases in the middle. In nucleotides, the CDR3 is TGTGCCAGCAGCTTTAAACCCCAGGGCTTGGGTTCCTACAATGAGCAGTTCTTC. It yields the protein CASSFKPQGLGSYNEQFF.

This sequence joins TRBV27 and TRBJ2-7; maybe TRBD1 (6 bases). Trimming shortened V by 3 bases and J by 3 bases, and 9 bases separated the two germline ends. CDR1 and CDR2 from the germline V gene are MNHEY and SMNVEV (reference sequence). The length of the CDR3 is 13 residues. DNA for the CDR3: TGTGCCAGCAGTTTCAGGGGTGGCTACGAGCAGTACGTC. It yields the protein CASSFRGGYEQYV.

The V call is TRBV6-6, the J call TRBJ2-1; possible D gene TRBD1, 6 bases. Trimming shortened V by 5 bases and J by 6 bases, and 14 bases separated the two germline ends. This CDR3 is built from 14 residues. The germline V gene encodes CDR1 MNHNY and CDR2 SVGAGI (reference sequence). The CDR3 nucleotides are TGTGCCAGCAGTGCCCCAGGGGCGGTCAATGAGCAGTTCTTC. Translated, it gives CASSAPGAVNEQFF.

The CDR3 DNA reads as TGTGCCAGCAACCCAGGGGTGGGGGTGGCTAACTATGGCTACACCTTC. As protein: CASNPGVGVANYGYTF. V and J are TRBV2 and TRBJ1-2; possibly TRBD1 for D (6 bases). The germline V gene has CDR1 SNHLY and CDR2 FYNNEI. The CDR3 loop spans 16 amino acids. V lost 7 bases and J lost 0, with 18 bases in between.